This T cell receptor beta chain was sequenced in a study of OX40 agonist ivuxolimab in advanced cancers. Study-level background: Ivuxolimab, an antibody acting as an agonist of OX40 (CD134), was used to treat patients. The eligibility criteria allowed prior anti-PD-1, anti-PD-L1 or anti-CTLA-4 therapy, and under 50% had some. Whole-study results and caveats: CD8+ T cells (on average) carried more expanded clones than CD4+ T cells. Antigens targeted by the expanded peripheral T cells were not determined.

This clone occurred once. Its antigen is not known. Generated by immunoSEQ multiplex PCR, the TCRdb table keeps only in-frame clones and is missing some. The sample has 71,000 or so clones, 85% to 95% seen once. This CDR3 contains 13 residues. Germline V CDR1 and CDR2: MNHNY, SVGAGI (reference sequence). With 6 bases removed from V and 5 bases from J, the gap between germline ends came to 14 bases. This sequence joins TRBV6-6 and TRBJ2-7; no clear D gene. The origin of this receptor is an adult with an advanced solid tumor such as melanoma, head and neck, liver or kidney cancer. The material sequenced was CD4+ or CD8+ T cells sorted from blood, taken in a trial of the OX40 agonist ivuxolimab. CDR3 amino acids: CASSPLGVDEQYF. The CDR3, as DNA: TGTGCCAGCAGCCCGCTCGGAGTCGACGAGCAGTACTTC.